The rows below give T cell receptor beta chains drawn from one sample of a study of CD8 T cells in ankylosing spondylitis. TCRdb processed the 5' RACE reads anew with MiXCR; each CDR3 protein has one entry. The profile shows over 200,000 distinct CDR3 sequences, roughly 10% of them singletons. The specimen was blood, either unsorted or a sorted T cell fraction (not recorded which). These receptors were collected from a male donor with ankylosing spondylitis or in good health (not recorded which). Both conserved end residues are part of each CDR3. A D gene is named only where the DNA matches it firmly. Only some rows state a clone size, as once, few, many or a class for expanded clones.

CDR3 DNA,CDR3 protein,V gene,clone size,J gene,D gene
TGCGCCAGCAGCTCTTGGGGCGTTAATTCACCCCTCCACTTT,CASSSWGVNSPLHF,TRBV5-1,many,TRBJ1-6,-
TGTGCCAGCAGTGGGACAGGGGGCGTATCAGATACGCAGTATTTT,CASSGTGGVSDTQYF,TRBV2,many,TRBJ2-3,TRBD1
TGTGCCAGCAAACTTAAGACTACCACAGATACGCAGTATTTT,CASKLKTTTDTQYF,TRBV7-8,-,TRBJ2-3,-
TGCGCCAGCAGCTTGGATCATGTTACAGATACGCAGTATTTT,CASSLDHVTDTQYF,TRBV5-1,many,TRBJ2-3,-
TGCGCCAGCAGCTTAGGGGGCCGGGATGAGCAGTTCTTC,CASSLGGRDEQFF,TRBV5-1,many,TRBJ2-1,TRBD1
TGCGCCAGCGCCGGGACTAGCGGGAGCACAGATACGCAGTATTTT,CASAGTSGSTDTQYF,TRBV5-1,many,TRBJ2-3,TRBD2
TGTGCCAGTAGTATCGCCAGCGTTTCTGGTTCACCCCTCCACTTT,CASSIASVSGSPLHF,TRBV19,few,TRBJ1-6,-
TGTGCCAGCAGTATGGTAGGGGTCTACGAGCAGTACTTC,CASSMVGVYEQYF,TRBV5-4,many,TRBJ2-7,-
TGTGCCAGCAGTGAAACGGGGGGGCCTTCAGATACGCAGTATTTT,CASSETGGPSDTQYF,TRBV12-3/TRBV12-4,many,TRBJ2-3,TRBD2
TGCGCCAGCAGCTTACAGGGCCCAGGTGGCTACACCTTC,CASSLQGPGGYTF,TRBV5-1,many,TRBJ1-2,-
TGTGCCAGCAGCACTTGGACAGGGCCGAGCTCCTACGAGCAGTACTTC,CASSTWTGPSSYEQYF,TRBV7-8,many,TRBJ2-7,TRBD1
TGTGCCACCAGTGATCTGGGACAGGGTTTCGAGACCCAGTACTTC,CATSDLGQGFETQYF,TRBV24-1,many,TRBJ2-5,TRBD1
TGCTGTGCTAGAGTTGCCGACGGCCGGAGGGGGATATACGAGCAGTACTTC,CCARVADGRRGIYEQYF,TRBV20-1,-,TRBJ2-7,-
TGTGCCAGCAGCGTAGCTACATGGGCAGCCTATGGCTACACCTTC,CASSVATWAAYGYTF,TRBV9,few,TRBJ1-2,-
TGTGCCAGCAGTTCCCGACAGGGTGCTAGCACAGATACGCAGTATTTT,CASSSRQGASTDTQYF,TRBV28,many,TRBJ2-3,TRBD1
TGCGCCAGCAGCTTGTCCGGGGAGCTGTTTTTT,CASSLSGELFF,TRBV5-1,many,TRBJ2-2,-
TGTGCCAGCAGTCCCCTCCTGAACACCGGGGAGCTGTTTTTT,CASSPLLNTGELFF,TRBV12-3/TRBV12-4,-,TRBJ2-2,-
TGCGCCAGCAGCTTGGACGGGATCAGCTATGGCTACACCTTC,CASSLDGISYGYTF,TRBV5-1,many,TRBJ1-2,-
TGCAGTGCTGCAGCTCCTGAGGAGACCCAGTACTTC,CSAAAPEETQYF,TRBV20-1,-,TRBJ2-5,-
TGCGCCAGCAGCTTGGATGGGGGGCGCGGGGCCAACGTCCTGACTTTC,CASSLDGGRGANVLTF,TRBV5-1,-,TRBJ2-6,-